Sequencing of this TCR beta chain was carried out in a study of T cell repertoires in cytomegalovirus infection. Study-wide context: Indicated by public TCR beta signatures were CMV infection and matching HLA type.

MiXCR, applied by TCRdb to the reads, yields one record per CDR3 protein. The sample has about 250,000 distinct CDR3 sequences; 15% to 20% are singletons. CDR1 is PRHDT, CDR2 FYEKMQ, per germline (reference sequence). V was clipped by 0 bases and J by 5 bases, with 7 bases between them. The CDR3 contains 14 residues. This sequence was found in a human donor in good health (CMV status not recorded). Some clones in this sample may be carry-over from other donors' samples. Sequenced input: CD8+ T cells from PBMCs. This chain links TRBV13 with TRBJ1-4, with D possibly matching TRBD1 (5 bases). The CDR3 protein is CASSLGGDNEKLFF. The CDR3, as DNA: TGTGCCAGCAGCTTAGGCGGGGACAATGAAAAACTGTTTTTT. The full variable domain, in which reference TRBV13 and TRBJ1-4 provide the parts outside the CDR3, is AAGVIQSPRHLIKEKRETATLKCYPIPRHDTVYWYQQGPGQDPQFLISFYEKMQSDKGSIPDRFSAQQFSDYHSELNMSSLELGDSALYFCASSLGGDNEKLFFGSGTQLSVL.